Listed here are 22 T cell receptor beta chains from one sample, sequenced in a study of OX40 agonist ivuxolimab in advanced cancers. Using immunoSEQ multiplex PCR, the repertoire was profiled, and TCRdb retains in-frame clones only, with some absent. The data show 25,000 to 40,000 clones, roughly 76% seen once. The specimen comprised CD4+ or CD8+ T cells sorted from blood, sampled in a trial of the OX40 agonist ivuxolimab. All receptors derive from an adult with an advanced solid tumor such as melanoma, head and neck, liver or kidney cancer.

The chain employs TRBV28 and TRBJ2-1; D gene unclear. CDR1 and CDR2 from the germline V gene are MDHEN and SYDVKM. Trimming left V 7 bases short and J 8 bases short, with 12 bases between. The CDR3 has 12 amino acids. CDR3 residues: CASKSSVDEQFF. CDR3 in DNA: TGTGCCAGCAAGAGCTCAGTCGATGAGCAGTTCTTC. The full variable domain, rest sourced from reference TRBV28 and TRBJ2-1, is DVKVTQSSRYLVKRTGEKVFLECVQDMDHENMFWYRQDPGLGLRLIYFSYDVKMKEKGDIPEGYSVSREKKERFSLILESASTNQTSMYLCASKSSVDEQFFGPGTRLTVL.

The rearrangement uses TRBV5-1 and TRBJ2-1, with D perhaps TRBD1 (6 bases). Germline CDR1 is SGHRS and CDR2 is YFSETQ. This CDR3 has 14 amino acids. Trimming removed 0 bases from V and 3 bases from J, with 7 bases in between. The CDR3 protein is CASSLVGGYNEQFF. The CDR3 DNA reads as TGCGCCAGCAGCTTGGTAGGGGGCTACAATGAGCAGTTCTTC.

V and J are TRBV11-1 and TRBJ1-1; TRBD1 might be the D (5 bases). The CDR3 spans 13 residues. Germline CDR1 reads SGHAT; CDR2 reads FQDESV (reference sequence). V lost 5 bases and J 0 bases, leaving 7 bases between the germline ends. Here the CDR3 DNA reads TGTGCCAGCAGCAGGGGATTGAACACTGAAGCTTTCTTT. It translates to CASSRGLNTEAFF.

The rearrangement uses TRBV6-1 and TRBJ2-1, with a weak D call TRBD1 (5 bases). Germline V gene lookup returns CDR1 MNHNS and CDR2 SASEGT. This CDR3 contains 15 residues. V lost 10 bases to trimming and J lost 7 bases, with 23 bases between them. CDR3 loop: CATRKHQQKGNEQFF. DNA of the CDR3: TGTGCCACCCGAAAACATCAGCAGAAGGGGAATGAGCAGTTCTTC.

This chain links TRBV5-6 with TRBJ2-5; D might be TRBD2 (5 bases). The germline V gene encodes CDR1 SGHDT and CDR2 YYEEEE. CDR3 length equals 11 residues. Trimming took off 3 bases at V and 5 bases at J, with 5 bases between the two ends. The CDR3 DNA sequence: TGTGCCAGCAGCTGGAGGGAGACCCAGTACTTC. This gives the protein CASSWRETQYF.

The rearrangement uses TRBV7-3 and TRBJ1-6, with a possible D match to TRBD1 (6 bases). CDR1 and CDR2 from the germline V gene are SGHTA and FQGTGA. The CDR3 consists of 13 residues. V lost 8 bases to trimming and J lost 7 bases, with 12 bases between them. CDR3 in DNA: TGTGCCAGCTGCCAGGGGCCAAATTCACCCCTCCACTTT. It specifies CASCQGPNSPLHF.

This chain links TRBV7-3 with TRBJ2-1, with D tentatively TRBD1 (5 bases). Trimming left V 1 base short and J 13 bases short, with 17 bases between. Germline CDR1 SGHTA, CDR2 FQGTGA. CDR3 length: 14 residues. As DNA, the CDR3 is TGTGCCAGCAGCTTAAATCGCGCCAGGGATTTTCAGTTCTTC. Protein product: CASSLNRARDFQFF.

This chain uses TRBV7-2 with TRBJ2-7; D remains ambiguous. Germline-derived CDR1 and CDR2 are SGHTA and FQGNSA. V was trimmed by 4 bases and J by 7 bases, leaving 8 bases between them. The CDR3 has 11 residues. The chain's CDR3 is CASSWGGEQYF. For the CDR3, the DNA is TGTGCCAGCAGCTGGGGTGGGGAGCAGTACTTC.

The rearrangement joins TRBV28 to TRBJ1-1; perhaps TRBD1 as D (6 bases). V shed 3 bases and J shed 9 bases, with 11 bases lying between them. CDR3 length equals 12 residues. Germline CDR1 reads MDHEN; CDR2 reads SYDVKM. CDR3 nucleotide sequence: TGTGCCAGCAGTTTCTTACAGGGCCAAGCTTTCTTT. It encodes CASSFLQGQAFF.

The rearrangement uses TRBV15 and TRBJ2-5, with 8 bases fitting TRBD1. Germline V gene data show CDR1 as LNHNV and CDR2 as YYDKDF (reference sequence). Germline trimming cut 5 bases from V and 4 bases from J; bases unmatched to any gene: 9. The CDR3 consists of 15 residues. The CDR3 coding sequence is TGTGCCACCAGCGGCCAGGGACAGGTGCTAGAGACCCAGTACTTC. Translated, it gives CATSGQGQVLETQYF.

The rearrangement joins TRBV27 to TRBJ1-6, with 9 bases lining up with TRBD1. The CDR3 runs to 15 residues. The V gene end was trimmed by 7 bases and the J gene end by 8 bases; junction bases not matched to a gene: 9. CDR1 is MNHEY, CDR2 SMNVEV, per germline (reference sequence). The CDR3 DNA follows: TGTGCCAGCACCCCCGGGACAGGGAATTATTCACCCCTCCACTTT. It codes for CASTPGTGNYSPLHF.

The chain couples TRBV28 to TRBJ1-4; D might be TRBD1 (5 bases). Germline V CDR1 and CDR2: MDHEN, SYDVKM. V was cut by 3 bases and J by 6 bases, with 14 bases left in between. CDR3 length: 15 amino acids. CDR3 bases: TGTGCCAGCAGTTTTGCCGGGACGGACCATGAAAAACTGTTTTTT. Protein product: CASSFAGTDHEKLFF. The whole variable domain, remainder taken from reference TRBV28 and TRBJ1-4, is DVKVTQSSRYLVKRTGEKVFLECVQDMDHENMFWYRQDPGLGLRLIYFSYDVKMKEKGDIPEGYSVSREKKERFSLILESASTNQTSMYLCASSFAGTDHEKLFFGSGTQLSVL.

The chain is built from TRBV15 and TRBJ2-3; TRBD1 or TRBD2 may be the D gene (5 bases each). The CDR3 length is 16 residues. Germline V gene sequence: CDR1 LNHNV, CDR2 YYDKDF (reference sequence). V was pared by 0 bases and J by 1 base, with 11 bases between. CDR3 residues: CATSRDGGIGTDTQYF. The CDR3 DNA sequence: TGTGCCACCAGCAGAGATGGGGGAATCGGCACAGATACGCAGTATTTT.

The V call is TRBV15, the J call TRBJ1-3; D not certain. The V end was cut by 0 bases, the J end by 9 bases, with 9 bases between. The germline V gene encodes CDR1 LNHNV and CDR2 YYDKDF (reference sequence). The CDR3 has 13 amino acids. The CDR3 region has the DNA TGTGCCACCAGCAGAGATGGAGGCCGCACCATATATTTT. This translates into CATSRDGGRTIYF.

J is TRBJ1-1 and V is TRBV2; D unclear. Germline V gene lookup returns CDR1 SNHLY and CDR2 FYNNEI. Trimming removed 4 bases at V and 1 base at J, with 7 bases between. This CDR3 has 13 amino acids. CDR3 bases: TGTGCCAGCAGTGGGTCAGGGAACACTGAAGCTTTCTTT. This gives the protein CASSGSGNTEAFF.

The chain joins TRBV4-1 to TRBJ2-1, with 10 positions matching TRBD2. The V and J ends lost 2 bases and 5 bases, in that order; junction bases with no gene match: 9. The CDR3 covers 17 residues. CDR1 and CDR2 from the germline V gene are MGHRA and YSYEKL. The CDR3 nucleotides read TGCGCCAGCAGCCAATATCTTACTAGCGGGAACCACAATGAGCAGTTCTTC. As protein: CASSQYLTSGNHNEQFF.

This sequence joins TRBV7-8 and TRBJ2-7; D tentatively reads TRBD1 or TRBD2 (5 bases each). Germline V gene data show CDR1 as SGHVS and CDR2 as FQNEAQ. This CDR3 is built from 11 residues. Between the trimmed V and J ends, which lost 0 bases and 12 bases, there was a span of 9 bases. CDR3 sequence reads: CASSLAGTLYF. The CDR3 coding sequence is TGTGCCAGCAGCTTAGCCGGGACGTTGTACTTC.

The rearrangement uses TRBV27 and TRBJ2-7; D is undetermined. CDR3 length equals 13 residues. V lost 4 bases to trimming and J lost 7 bases, with 14 bases between them. Germline CDR1 reads MNHEY; CDR2 reads SMNVEV (reference sequence). CDR3 sequence: CASSSPGVWEQYF. The CDR3 DNA is TGTGCCAGCAGTTCCCCTGGGGTGTGGGAGCAGTACTTC.

The V gene is TRBV2, the J gene TRBJ1-3; D gene uncertain. The V end was cut by 7 bases, the J end by 0 bases, with 10 bases between. The germline V gene has CDR1 SNHLY and CDR2 FYNNEI. The CDR3 is made up of 14 amino acids. CDR3 loop: CASKVDVSGNTIYF. In DNA form, the CDR3 reads TGTGCCAGCAAGGTAGATGTCTCTGGAAACACCATATATTTT.

The V and J genes are TRBV18 and TRBJ2-7; D not certain. The V gene's germline CDR1 is KGHSH and CDR2 LQKENI. The CDR3 length is 12 residues. Trimming pared 1 base from V and 6 bases from J, leaving 7 bases between. CDR3 DNA: TGTGCCAGCTCACCACAAGAAGCCGAGCAGTACTTC. The encoded protein is CASSPQEAEQYF.

V gene TRBV7-3 combines with J gene TRBJ2-3, with TRBD2 identical over 10 bases. Germline trimming cut 2 bases from V and 2 bases from J; bases unmatched to any gene: 4. Germline loops: CDR1 SGHTA, CDR2 FQGTGA. The CDR3 has 16 residues. CDR3: CASSLSSGRATDTQYF. DNA for the CDR3: TGTGCCAGCAGCTTATCAAGCGGGAGGGCCACAGATACGCAGTATTTT.

The gene calls are TRBV27 and TRBJ1-2; D may be TRBD1 (6 bases). The CDR3 runs 14 residues. Germline assignment: CDR1 MNHEY and CDR2 SMNVEV (reference sequence). V lost 5 bases and J 4 bases, leaving 14 bases between the germline ends. CDR3 sequence (DNA): TGTGCCAGCAGTAGACAGGCCCCGGGCTATGGCTACACCTTC. Encoded protein: CASSRQAPGYGYTF.